The 24 T cell receptor beta chains below were found in one sample sequenced in a study of blood T cell repertoires in COVID-19 (dated by TCRdb to about 2020). The library was obtained by the immunoSEQ multiplex PCR assay. TCRdb holds this immuneACCESS table with in-frame rearrangements only. Some clones are missing; in checked studies, unresolved V genes explain under half, and the rest has no known cause. The sample table lists about 400,000 clones, approximately 90% of them with a count of one. Of the sample, about 1.5% falls within the top ten clones. The sample was peripheral blood. The receptors derive from a woman aged 25 to 39 with active or convalescent COVID-19.

The J gene is TRBJ1-2, the V gene TRBV29-1; no reliable D call. Trimming removed 3 bases from V and 8 bases from J, with 4 bases in between. Germline CDR1 reads SQVTM; CDR2 reads ANQGSEA. There are 9 residues in the CDR3. This chain's CDR3 is CSVERGYTF. CDR3 in DNA: TGCAGCGTTGAGAGAGGCTACACCTTC.

V gene TRBV19 combines with J gene TRBJ2-1; 9 bases line up with TRBD2. V shed 4 bases and J 3 bases; nucleotides not matched to a gene: 7. The CDR3 runs to 16 residues. The germline gives CDR1 LNHDA, CDR2 SQIVND (reference sequence). Here the CDR3 reads CASSTNSGRRYNEQFF. CDR3 DNA: TGTGCCAGTAGTACCAATAGCGGGAGACGCTACAATGAGCAGTTCTTC.

The chain carries TRBV14 and TRBJ1-5; 9 nucleotides align to TRBD1. This CDR3 contains 14 residues. V dropped 4 bases and J dropped 4; count of bases not matched to a gene: 2. Per germline, CDR1 SGHDN and CDR2 FVKESK. This CDR3 reads CASSPGTGNQPQHF. The CDR3 nucleotides read TGTGCCAGCAGCCCAGGGACAGGGAATCAGCCCCAGCATTTT.

This clone was picked up a small number of times. This chain connects TRBV6-1 to TRBJ2-1; 8 nucleotides align to TRBD2. The CDR3 is 15 amino acids. V lost 3 bases and J lost 8; bases outside the gene matches: 9. Per the germline V gene, CDR1 is MNHNS and CDR2 is SASEGT. The CDR3 nucleotides are TGTGCCAGCAGTGACACGAGCGGGAGTTGGGATGAGCAGTTCTTC. Protein product: CASSDTSGSWDEQFF.

The chain is built from TRBV19 and TRBJ1-3; 10 bases are a match to TRBD1. This CDR3 is built from 16 residues. Looked up from germline, CDR1 is LNHDA and CDR2 is SQIVND (reference sequence). The J segment lost 0 bases and the V segment lost 8 bases, leaving 7 bases of the junction unmatched. The DNA for the CDR3 is TGTGCCAGTTCCCGGGGACAGGGGCTCTCTGGAAACACCATATATTTT. This codes for CASSRGQGLSGNTIYF. Full variable domain (outside the CDR3, taken from reference TRBV19 and TRBJ1-3): DGGITQSPKYLFRKEGQNVTLSCEQNLNHDAMYWYRQDPGQGLRLIYYSQIVNDFQKGDIAEGYSVSREKKESFPLTVTSAQKNPTAFYLCASSRGQGLSGNTIYFGEGSWLTVV.

The V gene is TRBV15, the J gene TRBJ1-4; no firm D call. V lost 2 bases, J lost 8 bases, and 15 bases lay in between. Germline V gene sequence: CDR1 LNHNV, CDR2 YYDKDF (reference sequence). CDR3 length: 15 amino acids. CDR3 sequence reads: CATSRRAADLEKLFF. The CDR3 nucleotides read TGTGCCACCAGCAGAAGGGCAGCGGATCTAGAAAAACTGTTTTTT.

The V gene is TRBV7-8, the J gene TRBJ1-4, with a tentative D call TRBD1 (5 bases). Germline V gene sequence: CDR1 SGHVS, CDR2 FQNEAQ. Deletions cut 5 bases from V and 4 bases from J, with 8 bases between. The CDR3 totals 13 residues. The CDR3 is CASSRDSNEKLFF. The CDR3 DNA follows: TGTGCCAGCAGCCGCGACAGTAATGAAAAACTGTTTTTT. Looking up the rest from reference TRBV7-8 and TRBJ1-4 gives the full variable domain: GAGVSQSPRYKVAKRGQDVALRCDPISGHVSLFWYQQALGQGPEFLTYFQNEAQLDKSGLPSDRFFAERPEGSVSTLKIQRTQQEDSAVYLCASSRDSNEKLFFGSGTQLSVL.

This chain joins TRBV5-6 and TRBJ1-1; D is unresolved. With 4 bases removed from V and 1 base from J, the gap between germline ends came to 20 bases. The CDR3 runs to 17 residues. From germline, CDR1 is SGHDT and CDR2 YYEEEE. The CDR3 spells CASSPVYSSWGNTEAFF. The DNA for the CDR3 is TGTGCCAGCAGCCCCGTATACTCTAGCTGGGGGAACACTGAAGCTTTCTTT.

V usage is TRBV7-9 and J usage is TRBJ1-4, with a weak D call TRBD1 (6 bases). V was clipped by 5 bases and J by 8 bases, with 12 bases between them. Looked up from germline, CDR1 is SEHNR and CDR2 is FQNEAQ (reference sequence). The CDR3 spans 13 residues. The CDR3: CASSPQGREKLFF. CDR3 DNA sequence: TGTGCCAGCAGCCCACAGGGTCGGGAAAAACTGTTTTTT.

Here the CDR3 reads CASRRQYMNTEAFF. The CDR3 coding sequence is TGTGCCAGCAGGCGACAGTACATGAACACTGAAGCTTTCTTT. This chain connects TRBV2 to TRBJ1-1; D might be TRBD1 (5 bases). Germline CDR1 and CDR2: SNHLY and FYNNEI. The CDR3 covers 14 residues. The ends were cut back, 6 bases at V and 0 bases at J, with 11 bases in the middle.

As to this clone: A junction end diverges from the germline sequence, so it may reflect a read error. The V gene is TRBV27, the J gene TRBJ2-5; the D is unclear. This CDR3 region has 14 residues. Germline CDR1 and CDR2: MNHEY and SMNVEV (reference sequence). The CDR3 sequence is CASSLFAYQETQYF. Written as DNA, the CDR3 is TGTGCCAGCAGCTTATTTGCGTACCAAGAGACCCAGTACTTC.

The count of this clone is one. The chain carries TRBV10-1 and TRBJ1-5; no clear D gene. Trimming removed 6 bases at V and 12 bases at J, with 18 bases between. This CDR3 is 13 amino acids long. CDR1 is WNHNN and CDR2 is SYGVQD in the germline V gene (reference sequence). The CDR3 loop is CASSEATGSVQHF. CDR3 nucleotide sequence: TGCGCCAGCAGCGAAGCGACCGGGAGTGTCCAGCATTTT.

In DNA form, the CDR3 reads TGCGCCAGCAGCCAAGCCCCGGCTAGCGGGGGGTCCTTAGGCGCCTACGAGCAGTACTTC. This encodes CASSQAPASGGSLGAYEQYF. This chain uses TRBV4-1 with TRBJ2-7; 11 bases map to TRBD2. Unmatched junction bases numbered 16, after V lost 1 base and J lost 2 bases. The CDR3 extends over 20 amino acids. Germline-derived CDR1 and CDR2 are MGHRA and YSYEKL.

This clone was picked up one time. CDR3 loop: CAWRIPRGYEQYF. CDR3 DNA sequence: TGTGCCTGGAGAATTCCTAGAGGTTACGAGCAGTACTTC. This chain uses TRBV30 with TRBJ2-7; D uncertain. The CDR3 loop spans 13 amino acids. The germline gives CDR1 GTSNPN, CDR2 SVGIG (reference sequence). The germline V and J ends were trimmed by 3 bases and 4 bases, with 13 bases remaining between them. The variable domain in full, completed from reference TRBV30 and TRBJ2-7, reads SQTIHQWPATLVQPVGSPLSLECTVEGTSNPNLYWYRQAAGRGLQLLFYSVGIGQISSEVPQNLSASRPQDRQFILSSKKLLLSDSGFYLCAWRIPRGYEQYFGPGTRLTVT.

The chain links TRBV6-7 to TRBJ1-2; 8 nucleotides agree with TRBD1. Being an ORF, TRBV6-7 has a function that is uncertain. The CDR3 is 17 residues long. V trimming: 0 bases; J trimming: 2 bases; junction bases outside the gene matches: 8. Here the CDR3 DNA reads TGTGCCAGCAGTTACTCGACTCTGGGACAGGTGAACTATGGCTACACCTTC. Amino acid sequence: CASSYSTLGQVNYGYTF.

The V and J genes are TRBV5-1 and TRBJ1-2, with 7 positions matching TRBD1. The CDR3 extends over 15 amino acids. CDR1 is SGHRS, CDR2 YFSETQ, per germline. The J segment lost 3 bases and the V segment lost 4 bases, leaving 9 bases of the junction unmatched. DNA for the CDR3: TGCGCCAGCAGCGAACGGACAGGAGAACACTATGGCTACACCTTC. Translating it yields CASSERTGEHYGYTF.

DNA of the CDR3: TGTGCCAGCAGTGACGATGGGACAGGTGGACTGGGGGGCTACACCTTC. This encodes CASSDDGTGGLGGYTF. The rearrangement joins TRBV6-4 to TRBJ1-2; TRBD1 aligns across 8 bases. With V trimmed by 2 bases and J by 8 bases, 13 bases remained unmatched. There are 16 residues in the CDR3. Germline V CDR1 and CDR2: MRHNA, SNTAGT.

This clone was recorded a few times. The chain employs TRBV3-1 (or the pseudogene TRBV3-2) and TRBJ2-3; 9 bases map to TRBD2. CDR1 and CDR2 (germline): LGHDT, YNNKEL (reference sequence). CDR3 size: 17 residues. Trimming took 0 bases from V and 4 from J; bases not matched to a gene: 8. In DNA, the CDR3 is TGTGCCAGCAGCCAAGAGTTGTCCTTAGCGGGGGCAGATACGCAGTATTTT. Translation gives CASSQELSLAGADTQYF.

The CDR3 region has the DNA TGTGCCAGCAGTGGGACTAGCGGGGGGTACGAGCAGTACTTC. Its translation is CASSGTSGGYEQYF. This chain links TRBV2 with TRBJ2-7; 14 bases line up with TRBD2. The V and J ends lost 4 bases and 4 bases, in that order; junction bases with no gene match: 0. This CDR3 spans 14 amino acids. Per germline, CDR1 SNHLY and CDR2 FYNNEI.

The rearrangement links TRBV19 to TRBJ2-7; 10 bases fit TRBD1. This CDR3 comprises 16 residues. V gave up 3 bases and J gave up 3 bases; unmatched junction bases: 8. Per germline, CDR1 LNHDA and CDR2 SQIVND (reference sequence). The CDR3: CASSMGDRGPFYEQYF. The CDR3 bases are TGTGCCAGTAGTATGGGGGACAGGGGCCCCTTCTACGAGCAGTACTTC.

In its sample, this clone was seen once. The chain links TRBV12-3 or TRBV12-4 to TRBJ2-5; maybe TRBD2 (5 bases). With 4 bases removed from V and 4 bases from J, the gap between germline ends came to 10 bases. The CDR3 totals 13 residues. CDR3: CASSWSGSETQYF. CDR3 DNA sequence: TGTGCCAGCAGTTGGTCGGGATCAGAGACCCAGTACTTC.

This clone occurred once. The chain carries TRBV18 and TRBJ2-2; TRBD1 is a possible D gene (6 bases). The CDR3 spans 14 residues. CDR1 and CDR2 (germline): KGHSH, LQKENI. The germline V and J ends were trimmed by 5 bases and 2 bases, with 9 bases remaining between them. The CDR3 spells CASSSDRNTGELFF. Written as DNA, the CDR3 is TGTGCCAGCTCATCGGACAGAAACACCGGGGAGCTGTTTTTT.

The chain combines TRBV2 with TRBJ1-1; 7 positions match TRBD1. The CDR3 runs to 15 residues. Per germline, CDR1 SNHLY and CDR2 FYNNEI. With V trimmed by 2 bases and J by 0 bases, 3 bases remained unmatched. The CDR3 nucleotides are TGTGCCAGCAGTGAACACAGGGGCATGAACACTGAAGCTTTCTTT. It translates to CASSEHRGMNTEAFF.

J is TRBJ2-7 and V is TRBV2; 7 bases are a match to TRBD1. With V trimmed by 3 bases and J by 3 bases, 2 bases remained unmatched. CDR1 and CDR2 (germline): SNHLY, FYNNEI. This CDR3 region has 13 residues. The chain's CDR3 is CASSEGQNYEQYF. Here the CDR3 DNA reads TGTGCCAGCAGTGAGGGACAGAACTACGAGCAGTACTTC.